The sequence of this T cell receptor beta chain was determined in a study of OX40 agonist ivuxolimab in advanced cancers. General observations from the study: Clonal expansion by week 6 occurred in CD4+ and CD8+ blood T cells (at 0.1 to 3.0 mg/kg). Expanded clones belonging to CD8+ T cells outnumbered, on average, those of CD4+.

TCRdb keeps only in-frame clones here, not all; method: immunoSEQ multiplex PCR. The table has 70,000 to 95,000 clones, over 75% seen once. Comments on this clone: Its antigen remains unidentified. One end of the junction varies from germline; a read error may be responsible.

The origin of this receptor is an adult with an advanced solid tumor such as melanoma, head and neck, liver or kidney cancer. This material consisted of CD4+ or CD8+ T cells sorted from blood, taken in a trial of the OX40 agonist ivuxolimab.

The CDR3 coding sequence is TGTGCTAGCAGCCCGGGGGGGAGACAAGAGACCCAGTACTTC. It is translated as CASSPGGRQETQYF. This sequence joins TRBV7-7 and TRBJ2-5; 8 bases match TRBD2. Germline CDR1 SSHAT, CDR2 FNYEAQ (reference sequence). The CDR3 consists of 14 residues.